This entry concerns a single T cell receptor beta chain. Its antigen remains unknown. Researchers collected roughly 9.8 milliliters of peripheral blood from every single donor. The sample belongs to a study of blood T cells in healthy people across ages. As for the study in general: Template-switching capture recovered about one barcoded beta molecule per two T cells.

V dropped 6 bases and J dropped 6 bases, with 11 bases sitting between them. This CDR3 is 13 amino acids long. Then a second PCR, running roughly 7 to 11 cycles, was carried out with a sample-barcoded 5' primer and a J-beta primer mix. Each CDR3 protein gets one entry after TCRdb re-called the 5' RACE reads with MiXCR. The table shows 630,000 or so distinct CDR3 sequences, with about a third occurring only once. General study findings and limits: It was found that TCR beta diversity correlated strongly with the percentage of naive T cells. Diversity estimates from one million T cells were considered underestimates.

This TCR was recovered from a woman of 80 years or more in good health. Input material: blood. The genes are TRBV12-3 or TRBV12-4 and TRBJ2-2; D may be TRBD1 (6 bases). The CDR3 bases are TGTGCCAGCAGCGAGGGGGAAGCCGGGGAGCTGTTTTTT. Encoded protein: CASSEGEAGELFF.